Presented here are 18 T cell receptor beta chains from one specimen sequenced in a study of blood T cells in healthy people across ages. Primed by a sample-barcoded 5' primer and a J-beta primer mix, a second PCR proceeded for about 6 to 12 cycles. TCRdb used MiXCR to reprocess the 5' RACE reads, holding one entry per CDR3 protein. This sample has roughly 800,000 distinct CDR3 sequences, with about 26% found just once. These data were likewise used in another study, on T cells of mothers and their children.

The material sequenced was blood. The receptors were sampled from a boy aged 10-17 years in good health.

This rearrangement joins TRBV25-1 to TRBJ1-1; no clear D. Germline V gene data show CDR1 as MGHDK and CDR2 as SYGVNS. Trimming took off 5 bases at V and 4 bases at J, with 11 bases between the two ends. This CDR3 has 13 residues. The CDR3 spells CASSIDHPTEAFF. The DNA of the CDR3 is TGTGCCAGCAGTATAGATCACCCCACTGAAGCTTTCTTT.

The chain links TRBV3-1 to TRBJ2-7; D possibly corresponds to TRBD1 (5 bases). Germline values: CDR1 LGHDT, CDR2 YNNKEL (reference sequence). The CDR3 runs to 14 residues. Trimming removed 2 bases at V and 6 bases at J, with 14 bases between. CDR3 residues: CASSQRGADAEQYF. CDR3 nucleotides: TGTGCCAGCAGCCAACGTGGGGCTGATGCCGAGCAGTACTTC.

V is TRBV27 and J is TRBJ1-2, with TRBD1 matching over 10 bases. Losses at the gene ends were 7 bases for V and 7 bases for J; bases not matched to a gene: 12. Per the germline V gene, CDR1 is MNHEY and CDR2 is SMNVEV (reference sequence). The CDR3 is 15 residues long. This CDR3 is CASTPGRQGASGYTF. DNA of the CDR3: TGTGCCAGCACGCCAGGTCGACAGGGGGCGAGTGGCTACACCTTC.

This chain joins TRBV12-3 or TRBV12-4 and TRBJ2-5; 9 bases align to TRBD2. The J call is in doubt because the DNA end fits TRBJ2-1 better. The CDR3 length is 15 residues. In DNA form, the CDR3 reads TGTGCCAGCAGTTTAAGGCGGGGGGGCCGCAATGAGCAGTTCTTC. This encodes CASSLRRGGRNEQFF.

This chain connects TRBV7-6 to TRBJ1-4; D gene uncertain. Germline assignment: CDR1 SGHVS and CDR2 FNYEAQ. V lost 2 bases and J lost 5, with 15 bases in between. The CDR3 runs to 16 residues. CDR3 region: CASSLMIRTENEKLFF. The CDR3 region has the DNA TGTGCCAGCAGCTTAATGATTAGGACGGAAAATGAAAAACTGTTTTTT.

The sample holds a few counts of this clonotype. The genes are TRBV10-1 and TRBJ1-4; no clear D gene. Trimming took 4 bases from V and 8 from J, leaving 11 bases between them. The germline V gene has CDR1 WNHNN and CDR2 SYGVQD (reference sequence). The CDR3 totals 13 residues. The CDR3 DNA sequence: TGCGCCAGCAGTGGAGGTTCTCGGGAAAAACTGTTTTTT. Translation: CASSGGSREKLFF.

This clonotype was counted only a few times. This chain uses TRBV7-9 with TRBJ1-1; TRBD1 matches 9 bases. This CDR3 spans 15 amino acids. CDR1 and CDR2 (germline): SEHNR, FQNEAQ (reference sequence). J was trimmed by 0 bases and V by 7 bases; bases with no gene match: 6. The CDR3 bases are TGTGCCAGCAATCGACAGGGGGGCATGAACACTGAAGCTTTCTTT. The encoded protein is CASNRQGGMNTEAFF. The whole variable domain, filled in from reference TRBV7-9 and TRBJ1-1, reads DTGVSQNPRHKITKRGQNVTFRCDPISEHNRLYWYRQTLGQGPEFLTYFQNEAQLEKSRLLSDRFSAERPKGSFSTLEIQRTEQGDSAMYLCASNRQGGMNTEAFFGQGTRLTVV.

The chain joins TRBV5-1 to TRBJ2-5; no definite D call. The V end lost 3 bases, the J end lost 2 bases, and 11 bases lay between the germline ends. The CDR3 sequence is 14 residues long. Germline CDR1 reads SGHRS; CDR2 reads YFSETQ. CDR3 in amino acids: CASSSQSIQETQYF. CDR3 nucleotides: TGCGCCAGCAGCTCCCAGAGTATACAAGAGACCCAGTACTTC.

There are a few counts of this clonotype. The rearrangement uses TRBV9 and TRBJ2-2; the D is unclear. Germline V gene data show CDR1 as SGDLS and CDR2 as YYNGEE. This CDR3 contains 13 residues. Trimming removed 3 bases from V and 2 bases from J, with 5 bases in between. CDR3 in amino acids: CASSARNTGELFF. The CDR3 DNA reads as TGTGCCAGCAGCGCCAGAAACACCGGGGAGCTGTTTTTT.

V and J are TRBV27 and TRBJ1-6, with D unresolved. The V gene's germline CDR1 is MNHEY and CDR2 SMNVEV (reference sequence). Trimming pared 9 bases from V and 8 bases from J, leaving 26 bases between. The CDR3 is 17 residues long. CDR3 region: CASAQMYGEAEDSPLHF. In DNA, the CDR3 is TGTGCCAGTGCACAAATGTACGGAGAAGCTGAGGATTCACCCCTCCACTTT.

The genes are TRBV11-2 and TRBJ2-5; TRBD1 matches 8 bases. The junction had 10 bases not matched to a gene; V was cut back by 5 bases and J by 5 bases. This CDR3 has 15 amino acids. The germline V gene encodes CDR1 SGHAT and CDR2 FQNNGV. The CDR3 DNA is TGTGCCAGCAGCCCGCGGACAGGGAGAGGGGAGACCCAGTACTTC. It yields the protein CASSPRTGRGETQYF.

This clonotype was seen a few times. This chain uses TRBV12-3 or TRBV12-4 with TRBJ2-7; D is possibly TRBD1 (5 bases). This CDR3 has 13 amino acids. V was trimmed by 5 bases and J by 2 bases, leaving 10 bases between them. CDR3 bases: TGTGCCAGCAGTCACCCAGGGACCTACGAGCAGTACTTC. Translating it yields CASSHPGTYEQYF.

For the CDR3, the DNA is TGCAGTGCCAGCAGGGGACAGGGGACTGAAGCTTTCTTT. Translation: CSASRGQGTEAFF. The chain joins TRBV20-1 to TRBJ1-1, with TRBD1 matching over 10 bases. V dropped 6 bases and J dropped 5; count of bases not matched to a gene: 6. This CDR3 comprises 13 residues. Germline loops: CDR1 DFQATT, CDR2 SNEGSKA (reference sequence).

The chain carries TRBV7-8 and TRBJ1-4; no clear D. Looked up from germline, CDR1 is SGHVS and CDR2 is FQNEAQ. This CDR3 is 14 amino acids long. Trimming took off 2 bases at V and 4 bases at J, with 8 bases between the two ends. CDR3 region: CASSLLALNEKLFF. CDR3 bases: TGTGCCAGCAGCTTACTGGCCCTTAATGAAAAACTGTTTTTT.

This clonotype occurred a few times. CDR3 sequence (DNA): TGTGCCAGCAGTTTGCACGGAAATAGCAATCAGCCCCAGCATTTT. It specifies CASSLHGNSNQPQHF. The V gene is TRBV12-3 or TRBV12-4, the J gene TRBJ1-5; no clear D gene. This CDR3 comprises 15 residues. Trimming shortened V by 3 bases and J by 0 bases, and 9 bases separated the two germline ends.

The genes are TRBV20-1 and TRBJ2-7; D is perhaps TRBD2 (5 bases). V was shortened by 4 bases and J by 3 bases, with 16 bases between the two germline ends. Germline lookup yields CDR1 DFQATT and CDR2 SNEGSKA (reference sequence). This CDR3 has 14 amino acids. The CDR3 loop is CSAIDASRLYEQYF. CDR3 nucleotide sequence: TGCAGTGCTATAGACGCTAGCCGGCTCTACGAGCAGTACTTC.

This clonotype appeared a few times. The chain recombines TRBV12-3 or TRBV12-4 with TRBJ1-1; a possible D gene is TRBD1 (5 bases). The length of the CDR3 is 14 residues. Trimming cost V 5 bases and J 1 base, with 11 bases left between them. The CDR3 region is CASSQLGGNTEAFF. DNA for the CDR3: TGTGCCAGCAGTCAGCTTGGGGGGAACACTGAAGCTTTCTTT.

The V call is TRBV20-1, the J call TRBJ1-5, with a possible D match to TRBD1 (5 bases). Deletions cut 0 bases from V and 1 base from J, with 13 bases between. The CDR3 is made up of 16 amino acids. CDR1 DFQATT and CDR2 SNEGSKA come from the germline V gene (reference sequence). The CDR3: CSARDRVRVSNQPQHF. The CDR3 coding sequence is TGCAGTGCTAGAGACAGGGTTCGGGTGAGCAATCAGCCCCAGCATTTT.